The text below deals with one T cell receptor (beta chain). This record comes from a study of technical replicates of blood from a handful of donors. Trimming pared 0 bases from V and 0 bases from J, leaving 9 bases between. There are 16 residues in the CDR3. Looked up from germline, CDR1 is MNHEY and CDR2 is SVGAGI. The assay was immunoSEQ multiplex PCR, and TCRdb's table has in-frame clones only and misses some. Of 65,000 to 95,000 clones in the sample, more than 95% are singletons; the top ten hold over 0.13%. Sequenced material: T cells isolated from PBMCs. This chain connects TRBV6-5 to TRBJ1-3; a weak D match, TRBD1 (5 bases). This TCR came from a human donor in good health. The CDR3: CASSYSSRASGNTIYF. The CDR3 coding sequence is TGTGCCAGCAGTTACTCGAGCAGGGCCTCTGGAAACACCATATATTTT.